This T cell receptor beta chain was identified in a study of OX40 agonist ivuxolimab in advanced cancers. Study overall: A male proportion of about 84% was recorded, with mean age approximately 57 years and range about 23 to 90.

General observations from the study: CD8+ T cells were the subset that, on average, had more expanded clones than CD4+.

A few counts support this clone. Its antigen is unidentified. Sampling of blood occurred at baseline, cycle 4 day 1, and cycle 7 day 1. Repertoires were generated with immunoSEQ multiplex PCR, while TCRdb's copy carries only in-frame clones and drops some. The table includes tens of thousands of clones, about 88% detected once. CDR3 length: 17 amino acids. Germline CDR1 and CDR2: SGDLS and YYNGEE. Trimming cost V 3 bases and J 1 base, with 19 bases left between them. The sample consisted of CD4+ or CD8+ T cells sorted from blood, taken in a trial of the OX40 agonist ivuxolimab. This sequence joins TRBV9 and TRBJ1-1; D is undetermined. The clonotype comes from an adult with an advanced solid tumor such as melanoma, head and neck, liver or kidney cancer. CDR3 nucleotide sequence: TGTGCCAGCAGCGCCGCCACCGTTGCACACCCGAACACTGAAGCTTTCTTT. It translates to CASSAATVAHPNTEAFF.